The clone carrying this T cell receptor beta chain was seen more than once but under ten times. Its antigen is not known. A second roughly 7 to 11 cycle PCR used barcoded and J-beta primers. TCRdb reprocessed the 5' RACE reads via MiXCR and lists one record per CDR3 protein. The data show about 970,000 distinct CDR3 sequences, about 53% seen once. This entry belongs to a study of blood T cells in healthy people across ages. Study conclusions and caveats: The study found TCR beta diversity correlated strongly with naive T cell percentage.

Healthy Caucasians from Russia aged about 6 to 95 served as donors. Extractions gave at least 5.5 micrograms of total RNA per sample. This sequence originates from a woman aged 55-69 years in good health. The specimen sequenced was blood.

CDR3 DNA: TGTGCCACCGCCCCTAGCGGGAGGGCTGGAGAGACCCAGTACTTC. Residues: CATAPSGRAGETQYF. The chain employs TRBV3-1 and TRBJ2-5, with TRBD2 identical over 12 bases. The CDR3 totals 15 residues. With V trimmed by 10 bases and J by 4 bases, 10 bases remained unmatched. Germline V lookup: CDR1 LGHDT, CDR2 YNNKEL (reference sequence).